The present TCR beta chain was sequenced within a study of T cell clones after liver transplantation. The wider study: Three of the eight recipients were HCV-positive; the rest had non-autoimmune, non-viral transplant indications.

In the case of this clone: What it binds is not known.

Germline V gene lookup returns CDR1 KGHSH and CDR2 LQKENI. J gave up 3 bases and V 3 bases, and 5 bases lay outside the gene matches. This CDR3 comprises 15 residues. Produced via immunoSEQ multiplex PCR; TCRdb's table is partial and in-frame only. The sample holds approximately 100,000 clones, 80% to 85% seen once. Overall study results and limits: In most of the 8 subjects, circulating graft-donor-reactive CD4 TCRbeta sequences fell significantly after transplant.

Sorting of unstimulated PBMCs yielded separate CD3+CD4+ and CD3+CD8+ fractions. The gene calls are TRBV18 and TRBJ1-5; 7 nucleotides agree with TRBD1. The sample here was CD4+ T cells from blood, taken before liver transplant. The sequence was obtained from a human donor who received a liver transplant. CDR3 coding DNA: TGTGCCAGCTCACCTCCCGGGACAGTCAATCAGCCCCAGCATTTT. This codes for CASSPPGTVNQPQHF. The variable domain in full, with the rest retrieved from reference TRBV18 and TRBJ1-5, is NAGVMQNPRHLVRRRGQEARLRCSPMKGHSHVYWYRQLPEEGLKFMVYLQKENIIDESGMPKERFSAEFPKEGPSILRIQQVVRGDSAAYFCASSPPGTVNQPQHFGDGTRLSIL.